This TCR beta chain was sequenced during a study of blood T cell repertoires in COVID-19. Study overall: COVID-19 samples collected from the United States, Italy and Spain covered acute and convalescent phases. Sources were T cells, B-cell-depleted T cells, or PBMCs; the material itself was cDNA or gDNA.

CDR3 length: 13 amino acids. V was pared by 9 bases and J by 6 bases, with 17 bases between. From germline, CDR1 is LNHDA and CDR2 SQIVND (reference sequence). Authors' methods: Cell counts per sample came from amplifying reference gene primers. Profiling relied on immunoSEQ multiplex PCR, and the TCRdb table lists in-frame clones only, not all of them. The V and J calls and clone size come from that table; D and trimming were worked out from the DNA. The repertoire has around 150,000 clones, around 84% of them found once; the top ten carry 2.5% to 4%. Material for sequencing was peripheral blood. The receptor was isolated from a human donor with acute or convalescent COVID-19. The donor label of this sample is uncertain. The chain combines TRBV19 with TRBJ1-1, with a weak D call TRBD1 (6 bases). CDR3 coding DNA: TGTGCCAGCACAGGGACCCTGAGGTCTGAAGCTTTCTTT. Translating gives CASTGTLRSEAFF.